This TCR beta chain was sequenced during a study of blood T cell repertoires in COVID-19. Study details: In each case, the material was cDNA or gDNA derived from T cells, B-cell-depleted T cells, or PBMCs.

Trimming cost V 5 bases and J 0 bases, with 10 bases left between them. The germline CDR1 and CDR2 sequences are GTSNPN and SVGIG (reference sequence). The CDR3 consists of 13 residues. As processed by the authors: Reference gene primer amplification gave nucleated cell count estimates. The data were produced by immunoSEQ multiplex PCR, yet TCRdb's version contains in-frame clones alone and is incomplete. The DNA gave D and trimming, while V, J and clone size come from that table. The sample holds around 100,000 clones; roughly 80% are singletons and the top ten take under 25%. Sequencing was done on a sample of peripheral blood. The chain employs TRBV30 and TRBJ1-1, with a weak D call TRBD1 (5 bases). The receptor was derived from a man aged 65-85 years with active or convalescent COVID-19. CDR3 region: CAWDSLMNTEAFF. DNA of the CDR3: TGTGCCTGGGACAGCCTAATGAACACTGAAGCTTTCTTT.